This TCR beta chain was sequenced in a study of T-cell memory formation after mild COVID-19. Study observations and caveats: CM and EM subsets held most contracting CD4+ clones; EMRA held CD8+ ones.

A 5'RACE reaction primed in the constant segment made cDNA libraries of TCR alpha and TCR beta, and these carried sample barcodes and UMIs. In TCRdb, the 5' RACE reads were re-called with MiXCR into one record per CDR3 protein. There are roughly 600,000 distinct CDR3 sequences in the sample; over 15% occur only once, and 12% lies in the top ten. A remark on this clonotype: Its antigen is unidentified.

Trimming left V 0 bases short and J 5 bases short, with 9 bases between. The germline gives CDR1 SGHNT, CDR2 YYREEE (reference sequence). The length of the CDR3 is 15 residues. The chain is built from TRBV5-4 and TRBJ2-6; tentative D call: TRBD2 (5 bases). The specimen sequenced was PBMCs or a T cell subset sorted from them (not recorded which). This clonotype originated in an adult woman who had mild COVID-19 (a few samples of this study predate the infection). Cell type and time point are not known. DNA of the CDR3: TGTGCCAGCAGCTTGGGAGGGCGCTGGGCCAACGTCCTGACTTTC. It codes for CASSLGGRWANVLTF.